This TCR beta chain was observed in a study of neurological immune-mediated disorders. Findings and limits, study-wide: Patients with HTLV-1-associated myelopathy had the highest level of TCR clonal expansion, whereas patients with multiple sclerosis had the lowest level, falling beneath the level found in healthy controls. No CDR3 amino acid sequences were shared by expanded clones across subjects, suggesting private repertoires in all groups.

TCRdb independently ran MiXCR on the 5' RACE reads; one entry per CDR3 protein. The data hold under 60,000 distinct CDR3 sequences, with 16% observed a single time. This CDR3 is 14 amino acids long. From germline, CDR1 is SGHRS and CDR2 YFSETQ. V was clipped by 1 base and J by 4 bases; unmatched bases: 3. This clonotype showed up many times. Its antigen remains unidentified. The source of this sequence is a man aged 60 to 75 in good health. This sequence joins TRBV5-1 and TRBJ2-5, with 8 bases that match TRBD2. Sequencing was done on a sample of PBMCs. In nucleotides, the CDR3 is TGCGCCAGCAGCTTGTCGGGGGGGCGAGAGACCCAGTACTTC. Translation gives CASSLSGGRETQYF.